This TCR beta chain was profiled in a study of cytomegalovirus exposure and HLA in healthy donors. Study as a whole: Within the Caucasian-associated ancestry cluster were roughly 81% of the 398 genotyped donors. Study-level points and caveats: Later analysis suggested links between common viral pathogens and several top significant clusters. The sole available immune exposure information was CMV serostatus. Later analysis placed DRB1 highest and HLA-C lowest in TCR association rates, which differed by HLA locus.

13 Jbeta primers and 60 Vbeta primers were used for the PCR. Sequencing used immunoSEQ multiplex PCR; TCRdb keeps in-frame clones, though not all of them. The sample consists of some 170,000 clones, about 9% of them appearing once. Germline lookup yields CDR1 GTSNPN and CDR2 SVGIG (reference sequence). The ends were cut back, 7 bases at V and 0 bases at J, with 13 bases in the middle. This CDR3 comprises 14 residues. In the case of this clone: The antigen is unknown.

The chain has TRBV30 and TRBJ1-3; TRBD1 is a possible D gene (6 bases). The sequenced sample consisted of PBMCs. This receptor was identified in a young woman in good health and CMV-seropositive. CDR3 amino acids: CALLTGYSGNTIYF. The DNA for the CDR3 is TGTGCCTTGCTCACAGGGTACTCTGGAAACACCATATATTTT. The full variable domain, in which reference TRBV30 and TRBJ1-3 provide the parts outside the CDR3, is SQTIHQWPATLVQPVGSPLSLECTVEGTSNPNLYWYRQAAGRGLQLLFYSVGIGQISSEVPQNLSASRPQDRQFILSSKKLLLSDSGFYLCALLTGYSGNTIYFGEGSWLTVV.